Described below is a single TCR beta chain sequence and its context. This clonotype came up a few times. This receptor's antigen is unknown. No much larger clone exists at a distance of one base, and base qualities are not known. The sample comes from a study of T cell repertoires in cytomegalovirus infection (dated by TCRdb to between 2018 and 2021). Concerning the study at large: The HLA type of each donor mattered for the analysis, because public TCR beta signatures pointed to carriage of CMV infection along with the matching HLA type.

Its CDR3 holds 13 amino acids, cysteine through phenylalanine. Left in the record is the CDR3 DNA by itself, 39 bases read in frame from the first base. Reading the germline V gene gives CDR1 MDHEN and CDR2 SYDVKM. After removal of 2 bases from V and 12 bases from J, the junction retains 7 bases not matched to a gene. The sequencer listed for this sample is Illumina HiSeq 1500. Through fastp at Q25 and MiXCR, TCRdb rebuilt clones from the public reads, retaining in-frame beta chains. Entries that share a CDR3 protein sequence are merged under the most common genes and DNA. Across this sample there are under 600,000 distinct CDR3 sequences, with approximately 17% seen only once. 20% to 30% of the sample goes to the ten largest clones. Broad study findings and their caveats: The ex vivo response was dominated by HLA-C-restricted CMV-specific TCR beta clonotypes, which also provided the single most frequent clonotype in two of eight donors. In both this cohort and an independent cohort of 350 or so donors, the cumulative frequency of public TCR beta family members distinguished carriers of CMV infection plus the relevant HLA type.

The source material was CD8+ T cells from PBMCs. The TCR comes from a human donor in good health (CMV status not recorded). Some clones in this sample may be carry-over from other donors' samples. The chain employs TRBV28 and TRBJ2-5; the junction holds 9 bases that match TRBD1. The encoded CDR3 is CASSLTTRDREYF. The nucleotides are TGTGCCAGCAGTTTAACTACGAGGGACAGGGAGTACTTC. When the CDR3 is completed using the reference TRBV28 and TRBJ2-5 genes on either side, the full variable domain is DVKVTQSSRYLVKRTGEKVFLECVQDMDHENMFWYRQDPGLGLRLIYFSYDVKMKEKGDIPEGYSVSREKKERFSLILESASTNQTSMYLCASSLTTRDREYFGPGTRLLVL.